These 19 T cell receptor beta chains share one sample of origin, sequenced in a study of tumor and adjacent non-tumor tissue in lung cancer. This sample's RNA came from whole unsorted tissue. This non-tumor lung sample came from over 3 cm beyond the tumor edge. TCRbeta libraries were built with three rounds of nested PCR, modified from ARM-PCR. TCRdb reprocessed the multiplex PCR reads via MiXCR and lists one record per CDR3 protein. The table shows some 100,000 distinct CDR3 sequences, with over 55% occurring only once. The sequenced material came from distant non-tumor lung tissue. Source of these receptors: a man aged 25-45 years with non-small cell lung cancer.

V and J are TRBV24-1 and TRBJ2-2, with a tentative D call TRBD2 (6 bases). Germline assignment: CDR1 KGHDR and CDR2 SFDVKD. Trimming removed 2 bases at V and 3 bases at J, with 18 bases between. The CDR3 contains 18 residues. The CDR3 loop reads CATSDSWRAGTYTGELFF. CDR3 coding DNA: TGTGCCACCAGTGATTCCTGGCGGGCGGGAACGTACACCGGGGAGCTGTTTTTT.

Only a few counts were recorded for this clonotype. Here the CDR3 reads CASSLANLAGIYEQYF. In DNA, the CDR3 is TGTGCCAGCAGCTTAGCAAACCTAGCGGGGATCTACGAGCAGTACTTC. The chain employs TRBV11-1 and TRBJ2-7, with 9 nucleotides matching TRBD2. Per germline, CDR1 SGHAT and CDR2 FQDESV (reference sequence). Trimming removed 0 bases from V and 3 bases from J; junction bases left unmatched: 6. There are 16 residues in the CDR3.

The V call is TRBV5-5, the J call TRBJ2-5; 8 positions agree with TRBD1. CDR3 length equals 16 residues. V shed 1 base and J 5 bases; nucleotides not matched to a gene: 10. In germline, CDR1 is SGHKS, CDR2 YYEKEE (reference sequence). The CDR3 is CASSLRVRGLVETQYF. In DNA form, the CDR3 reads TGTGCCAGCAGCTTGAGGGTCAGGGGGCTAGTGGAGACCCAGTACTTC.

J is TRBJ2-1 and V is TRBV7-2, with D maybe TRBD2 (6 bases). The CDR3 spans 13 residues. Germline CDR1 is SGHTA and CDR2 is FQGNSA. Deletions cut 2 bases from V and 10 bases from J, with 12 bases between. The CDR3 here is CASSLRETREQFF. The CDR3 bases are TGTGCCAGCAGCTTACGGGAGACTAGGGAGCAGTTCTTC.

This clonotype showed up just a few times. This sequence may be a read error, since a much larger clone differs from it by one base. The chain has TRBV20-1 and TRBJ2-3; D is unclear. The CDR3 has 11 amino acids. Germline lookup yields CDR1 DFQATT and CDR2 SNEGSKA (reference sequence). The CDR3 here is CSARDIDTHYF. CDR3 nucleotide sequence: TGCAGTGCTAGAGATATAGATACGCACTATTTT.

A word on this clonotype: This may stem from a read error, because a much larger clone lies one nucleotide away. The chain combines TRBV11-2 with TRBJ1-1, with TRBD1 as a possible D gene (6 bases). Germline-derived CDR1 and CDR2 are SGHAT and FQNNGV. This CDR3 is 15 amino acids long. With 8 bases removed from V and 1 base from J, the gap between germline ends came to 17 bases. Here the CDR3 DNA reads TGTGCCAGCTGCGCCGGGGGGGCGCCGAACACTGAAGCTTTCTTT. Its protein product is CASCAGGAPNTEAFF. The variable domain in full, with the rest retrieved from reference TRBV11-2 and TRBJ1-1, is EAGVAQSPRYKIIEKRQSVAFWCNPISGHATLYWYQQILGQGPKLLIQFQNNGVVDDSQLPKDRFSAERLKGVDSTLKIQPAKLEDSAVYLCASCAGGAPNTEAFFGQGTRLTVV.

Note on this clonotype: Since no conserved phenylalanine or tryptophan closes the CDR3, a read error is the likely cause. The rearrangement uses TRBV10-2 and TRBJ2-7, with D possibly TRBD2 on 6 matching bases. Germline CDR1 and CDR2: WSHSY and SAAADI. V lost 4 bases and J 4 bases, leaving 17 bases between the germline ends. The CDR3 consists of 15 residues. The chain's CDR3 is CASSVVRRGPYEQYL. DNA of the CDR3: TGCGCCAGCAGTGTTGTCCGGCGGGGTCCATACGAGCAGTACCTC.

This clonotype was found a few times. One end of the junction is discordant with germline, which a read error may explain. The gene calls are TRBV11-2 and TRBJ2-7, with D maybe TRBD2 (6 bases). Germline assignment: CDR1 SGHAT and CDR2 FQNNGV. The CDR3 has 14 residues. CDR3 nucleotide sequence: TGTGCTAGCAGCTATTCACGGGGGAACTACGTGCAGTACTTC. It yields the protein CASSYSRGNYVQYF. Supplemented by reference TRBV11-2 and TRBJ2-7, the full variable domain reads EAGVAQSPRYKIIEKRQSVAFWCNPISGHATLYWYQQILGQGPKLLIQFQNNGVVDDSQLPKDRFSAERLKGVDSTLKIQPAKLEDSAVYLCASSYSRGNYVQYFGPGTRLTVT.

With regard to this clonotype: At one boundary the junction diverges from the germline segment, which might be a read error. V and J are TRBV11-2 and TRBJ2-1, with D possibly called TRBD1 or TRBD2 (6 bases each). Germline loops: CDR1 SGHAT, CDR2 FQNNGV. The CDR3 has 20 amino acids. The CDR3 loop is CACSLGQLRGTSWMANEQFF. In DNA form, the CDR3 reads TGCGCCTGCAGCTTAGGACAGTTAAGAGGCACTAGCTGGATGGCCAATGAGCAGTTCTTC. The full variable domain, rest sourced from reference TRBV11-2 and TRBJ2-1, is EAGVAQSPRYKIIEKRQSVAFWCNPISGHATLYWYQQILGQGPKLLIQFQNNGVVDDSQLPKDRFSAERLKGVDSTLKIQPAKLEDSAVYLCACSLGQLRGTSWMANEQFFGPGTRLTVL.

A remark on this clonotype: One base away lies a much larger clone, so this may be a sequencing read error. In nucleotides, the CDR3 is TGTGTCAGCAGCTTGGAGGGTCAGCTGCAAGAGACCCAGTACTTC. Translating it yields CVSSLEGQLQETQYF. The V gene is TRBV5-4, the J gene TRBJ2-5; TRBD2 is a possible D gene (6 bases). Germline V gene data show CDR1 as SGHNT and CDR2 as YYREEE (reference sequence). The CDR3 covers 15 residues.

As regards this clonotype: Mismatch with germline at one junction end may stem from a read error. Written as DNA, the CDR3 is TGCAGTGCTAGACCTATCGGGCTCTCCTACAATGAGCAGTCCTTC. Protein sequence: CSARPIGLSYNEQSF. The chain has TRBV20-1 and TRBJ2-1; no clear D gene. The CDR3 is made up of 15 amino acids. CDR1 DFQATT and CDR2 SNEGSKA come from the germline V gene (reference sequence).

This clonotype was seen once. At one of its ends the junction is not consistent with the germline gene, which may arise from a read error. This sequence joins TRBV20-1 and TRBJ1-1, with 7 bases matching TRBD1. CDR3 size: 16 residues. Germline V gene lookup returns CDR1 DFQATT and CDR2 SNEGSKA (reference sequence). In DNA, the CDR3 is TGCGGTGCCACCGACAGGGACCACCCCTGGAACGCTGAAGCTTTCTTT. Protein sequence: CGATDRDHPWNAEAFF.

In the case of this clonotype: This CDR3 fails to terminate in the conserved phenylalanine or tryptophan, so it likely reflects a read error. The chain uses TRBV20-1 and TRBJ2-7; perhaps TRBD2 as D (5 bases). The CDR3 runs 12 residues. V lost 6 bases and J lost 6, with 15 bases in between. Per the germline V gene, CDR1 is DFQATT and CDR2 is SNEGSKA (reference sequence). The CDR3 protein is CSAMIASSEQYL. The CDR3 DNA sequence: TGCAGTGCAATGATAGCTAGCAGCGAGCAGTACCTC.

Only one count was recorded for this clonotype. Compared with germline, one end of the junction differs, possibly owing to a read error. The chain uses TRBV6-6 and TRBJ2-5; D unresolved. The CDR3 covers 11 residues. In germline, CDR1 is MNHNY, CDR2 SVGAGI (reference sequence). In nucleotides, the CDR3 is TGTACCAGCAGTTACGATGAGACCCAATACTTC. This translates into CTSSYDETQYF.

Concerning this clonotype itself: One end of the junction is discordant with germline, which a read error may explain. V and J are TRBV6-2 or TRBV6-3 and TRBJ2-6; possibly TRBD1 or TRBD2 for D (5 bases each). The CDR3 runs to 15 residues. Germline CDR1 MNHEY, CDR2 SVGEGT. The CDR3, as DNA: TGTGCCAACAGTTCTAGGGGACCCGGGGCCTACGTCCTGACTTTC. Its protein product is CANSSRGPGAYVLTF.

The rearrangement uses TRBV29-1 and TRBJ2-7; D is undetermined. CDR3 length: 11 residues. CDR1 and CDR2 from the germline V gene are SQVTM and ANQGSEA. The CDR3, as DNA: TGCAACGTGTACGTTGGCTGCGAGCAGTACTTC. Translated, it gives CNVYVGCEQYF.

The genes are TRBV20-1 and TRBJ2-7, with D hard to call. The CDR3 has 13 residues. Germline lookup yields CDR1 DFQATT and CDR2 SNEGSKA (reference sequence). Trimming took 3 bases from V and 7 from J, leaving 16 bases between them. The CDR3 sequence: CSARTSIRHEQYF. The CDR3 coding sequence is TGCAGTGCTAGGACCTCTATAAGGCATGAGCAGTACTTC.

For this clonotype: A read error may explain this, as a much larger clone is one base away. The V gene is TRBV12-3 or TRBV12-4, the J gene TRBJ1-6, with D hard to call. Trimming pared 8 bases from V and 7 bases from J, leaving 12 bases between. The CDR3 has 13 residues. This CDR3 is CASGTGPNSPLHF. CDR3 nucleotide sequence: TGTGCCAGCGGCACGGGCCCAAATTCACCCCTCCACTTT.

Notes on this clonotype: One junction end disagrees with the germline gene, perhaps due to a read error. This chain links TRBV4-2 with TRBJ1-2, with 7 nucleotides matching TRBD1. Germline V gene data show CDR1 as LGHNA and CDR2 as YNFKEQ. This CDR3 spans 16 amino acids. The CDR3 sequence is CASSTPAGQTNYGYTF. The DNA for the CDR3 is TGTGCCAGCAGCACCCCGGCGGGACAGACCAACTATGGATACACCTTC.